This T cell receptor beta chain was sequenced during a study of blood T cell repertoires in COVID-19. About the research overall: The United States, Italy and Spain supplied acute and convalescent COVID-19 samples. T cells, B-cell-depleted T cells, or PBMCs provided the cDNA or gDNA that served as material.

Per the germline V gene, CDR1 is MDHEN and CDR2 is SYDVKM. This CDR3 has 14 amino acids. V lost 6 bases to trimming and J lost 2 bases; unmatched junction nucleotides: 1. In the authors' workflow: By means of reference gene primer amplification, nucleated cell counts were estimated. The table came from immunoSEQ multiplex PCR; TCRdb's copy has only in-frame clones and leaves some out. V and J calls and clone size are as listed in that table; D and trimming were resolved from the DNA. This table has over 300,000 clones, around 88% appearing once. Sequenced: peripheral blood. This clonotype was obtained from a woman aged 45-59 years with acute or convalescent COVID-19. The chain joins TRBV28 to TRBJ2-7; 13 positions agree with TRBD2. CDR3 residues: CASRGLAGAYEQYF. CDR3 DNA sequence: TGTGCCAGCAGAGGACTAGCGGGAGCCTACGAGCAGTACTTC.